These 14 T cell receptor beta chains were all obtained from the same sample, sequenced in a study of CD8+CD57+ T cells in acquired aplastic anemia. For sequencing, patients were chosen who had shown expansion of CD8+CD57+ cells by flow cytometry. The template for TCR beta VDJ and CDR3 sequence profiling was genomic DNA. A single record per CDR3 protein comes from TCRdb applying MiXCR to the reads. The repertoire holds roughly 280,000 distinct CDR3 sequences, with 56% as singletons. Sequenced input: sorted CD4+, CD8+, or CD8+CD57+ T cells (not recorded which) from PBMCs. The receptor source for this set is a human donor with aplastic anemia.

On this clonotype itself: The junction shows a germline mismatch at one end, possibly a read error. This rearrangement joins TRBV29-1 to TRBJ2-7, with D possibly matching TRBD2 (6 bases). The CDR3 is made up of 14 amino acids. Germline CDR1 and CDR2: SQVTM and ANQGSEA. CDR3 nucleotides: TGCGGCGTTGCCCCCATAGCGGACCACTACGAGCAGTACTTC. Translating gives CGVAPIADHYEQYF.

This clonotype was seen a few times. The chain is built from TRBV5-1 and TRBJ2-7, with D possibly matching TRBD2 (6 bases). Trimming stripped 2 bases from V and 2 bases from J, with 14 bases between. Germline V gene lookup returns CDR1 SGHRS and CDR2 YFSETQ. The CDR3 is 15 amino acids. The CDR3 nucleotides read TGCGCCAGCAGCTTTCGTCGGGGGAGTACCTACGAGCAGTACTTC. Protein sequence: CASSFRRGSTYEQYF.

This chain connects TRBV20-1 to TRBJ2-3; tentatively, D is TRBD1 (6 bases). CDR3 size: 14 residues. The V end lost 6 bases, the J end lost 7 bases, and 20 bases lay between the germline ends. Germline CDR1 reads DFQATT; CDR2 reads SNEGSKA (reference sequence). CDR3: CSAKDSQQSHTQYF. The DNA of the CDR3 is TGCAGTGCAAAGGACAGCCAACAAAGCCATACGCAGTATTTT.

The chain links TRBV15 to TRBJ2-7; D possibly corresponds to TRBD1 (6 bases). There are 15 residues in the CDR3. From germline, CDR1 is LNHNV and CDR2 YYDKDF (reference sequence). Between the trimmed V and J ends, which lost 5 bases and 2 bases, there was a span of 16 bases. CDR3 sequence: CATSGRQALTYEQYF. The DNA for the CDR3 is TGTGCCACCAGCGGGAGACAGGCCCTAACCTACGAGCAGTACTTC. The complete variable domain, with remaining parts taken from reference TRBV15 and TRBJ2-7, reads DAMVIQNPRYQVTQFGKPVTLSCSQTLNHNVMYWYQQKSSQAPKLLFHYYDKDFNNEADTPDNFQSRRPNTSFCFLDIRSPGLGDTAMYLCATSGRQALTYEQYFGPGTRLTVT.

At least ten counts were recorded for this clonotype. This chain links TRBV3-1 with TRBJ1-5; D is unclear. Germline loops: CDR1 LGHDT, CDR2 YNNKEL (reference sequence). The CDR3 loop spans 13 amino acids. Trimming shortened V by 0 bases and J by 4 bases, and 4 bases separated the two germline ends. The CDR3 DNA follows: TGTGCCAGCAGCCAAGATATAAATCAGCCCCAGCATTTT. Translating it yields CASSQDINQPQHF.

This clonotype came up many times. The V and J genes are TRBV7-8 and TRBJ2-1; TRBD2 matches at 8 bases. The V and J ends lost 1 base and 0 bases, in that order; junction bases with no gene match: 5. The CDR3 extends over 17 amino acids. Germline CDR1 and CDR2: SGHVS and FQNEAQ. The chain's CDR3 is CASSLGSGASSYNEQFF. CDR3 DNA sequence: TGTGCCAGCAGCTTAGGTAGCGGGGCGAGCTCCTACAATGAGCAGTTCTTC.

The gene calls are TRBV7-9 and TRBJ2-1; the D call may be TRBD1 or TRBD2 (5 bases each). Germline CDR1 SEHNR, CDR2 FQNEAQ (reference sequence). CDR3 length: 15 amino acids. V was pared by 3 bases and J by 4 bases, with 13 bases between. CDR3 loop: CASSLGVTRYNEQFF. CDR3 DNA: TGTGCCAGCAGCTTGGGGGTTACCAGGTACAATGAGCAGTTCTTC.

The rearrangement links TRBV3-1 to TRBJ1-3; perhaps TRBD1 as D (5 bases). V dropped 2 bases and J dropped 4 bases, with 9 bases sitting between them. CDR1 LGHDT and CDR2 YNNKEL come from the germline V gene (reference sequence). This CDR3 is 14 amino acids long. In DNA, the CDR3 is TGTGCCAGCAGCCAAAGGGGCCTCGGAAACACCATATATTTT. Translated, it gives CASSQRGLGNTIYF.

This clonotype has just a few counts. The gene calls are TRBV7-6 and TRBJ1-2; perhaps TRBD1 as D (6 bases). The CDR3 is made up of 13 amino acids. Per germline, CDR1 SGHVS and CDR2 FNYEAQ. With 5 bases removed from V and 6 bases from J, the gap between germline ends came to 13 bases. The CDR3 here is CASSQPTGDGYTF. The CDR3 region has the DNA TGTGCCAGCAGCCAACCGACAGGAGATGGCTACACCTTC.

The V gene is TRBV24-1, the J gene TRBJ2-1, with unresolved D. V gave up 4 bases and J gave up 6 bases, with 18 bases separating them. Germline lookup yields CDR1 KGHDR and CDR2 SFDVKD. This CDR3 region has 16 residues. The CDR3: CATSDPTPRSTNEQFF. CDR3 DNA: TGTGCCACCAGTGACCCCACCCCGAGGTCGACCAATGAGCAGTTCTTC.

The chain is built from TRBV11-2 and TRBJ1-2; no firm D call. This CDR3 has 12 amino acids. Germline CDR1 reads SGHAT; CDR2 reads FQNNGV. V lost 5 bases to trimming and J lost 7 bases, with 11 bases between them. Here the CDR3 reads CASSQGIPGYTF. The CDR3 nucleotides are TGTGCCAGCAGCCAAGGGATACCTGGCTACACCTTC.

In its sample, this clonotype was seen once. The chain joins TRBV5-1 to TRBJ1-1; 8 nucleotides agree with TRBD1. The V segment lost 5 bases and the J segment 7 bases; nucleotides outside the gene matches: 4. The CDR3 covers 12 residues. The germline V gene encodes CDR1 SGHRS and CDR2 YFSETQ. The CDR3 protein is CASSKGTGEAFF. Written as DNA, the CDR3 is TGCGCCAGCAGTAAGGGGACAGGTGAAGCTTTCTTT.

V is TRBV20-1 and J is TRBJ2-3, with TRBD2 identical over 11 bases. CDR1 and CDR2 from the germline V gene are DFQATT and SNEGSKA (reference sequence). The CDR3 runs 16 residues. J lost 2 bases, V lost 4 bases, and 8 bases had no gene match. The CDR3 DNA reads TGCAGTGCTAAGGCTAGCGGGGGGACCCACACAGATACGCAGTATTTT. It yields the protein CSAKASGGTHTDTQYF.

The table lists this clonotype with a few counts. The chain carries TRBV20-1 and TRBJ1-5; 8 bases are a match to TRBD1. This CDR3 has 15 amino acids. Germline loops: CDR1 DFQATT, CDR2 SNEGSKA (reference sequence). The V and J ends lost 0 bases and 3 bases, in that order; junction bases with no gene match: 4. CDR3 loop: CSARDDRGFNQPQHF. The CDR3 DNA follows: TGCAGTGCTAGAGATGACAGGGGTTTCAATCAGCCCCAGCATTTT.